The source of this T cell receptor (beta chain) is a study of molecular identifiers for immune sequencing clone quantification. Notes on the study in general: Barcode sharing among identical TCR molecules could make large clones appear smaller.

The CDR3 is 16 residues long. Looked up from germline, CDR1 is MNHEY and CDR2 is SVGAGI. V gave up 5 bases and J gave up 2 bases; unmatched junction bases: 11. TCRdb redid the calling of the PCR reads with MiXCR, one entry per CDR3 protein. Of about 640,000 distinct CDR3 sequences listed, approximately 20% are singletons. There are many counts of this clonotype. What it binds is unknown. The rearrangement joins TRBV6-5 to TRBJ2-5; 7 nucleotides line up with TRBD1. Sequencing was done on a sample of naive CD8+ T cells from blood, with Jurkat cell RNA spiked in. The subset: FACS-sorted CD8+CD4-CCR7+CD45RA+ naive T cells. The TCR sequence derives from a human donor in good health. Some libraries in this study had Jurkat cell RNA spiked in. Here the CDR3 reads CASSPRVEGAQETQYF. The CDR3 DNA sequence: TGTGCCAGCAGTCCCAGGGTAGAGGGGGCTCAAGAGACCCAGTACTTC.